What follows are 25 T cell receptor beta chains derived from one specimen sequenced in a study of response to subunit inactivated influenza vaccine. TCRdb re-derived calls from the RT-PCR reads in MiXCR, one entry per CDR3 protein. The data show hundreds of thousands of distinct CDR3 sequences, about 7.6% seen once. The sequencing here drew on PBMCs from blood, taken less than 30 months after vaccination. Source of these receptors: a man between 50 and 75 years old who received an inactivated influenza vaccine.

This clonotype was detected only a few times. V usage is TRBV4-3 and J usage is TRBJ2-1; D gene unclear. Germline-derived CDR1 and CDR2 are LGHNA and YSLEER. Trimming cost V 4 bases and J 8 bases, with 18 bases left between them. This CDR3 spans 15 amino acids. DNA of the CDR3: TGCGCCAGCAGCCCTTTAGGTTTTCCCGTGGATGAGCAGTTCTTC. This sequence encodes CASSPLGFPVDEQFF.

This clonotype was picked up many times. The genes are TRBV10-3 and TRBJ2-7; tentative D call: TRBD2 (5 bases). The V end lost 5 bases, the J end lost 6 bases, and 11 bases lay between the germline ends. This CDR3 is 12 amino acids long. CDR1 is ENHRY and CDR2 is SYGVKD in the germline V gene. The CDR3 sequence is CAISQPDSEQYF. The CDR3 nucleotides are TGTGCCATCAGTCAACCGGACTCCGAGCAGTACTTC.

The chain employs TRBV20-1 and TRBJ1-6; D is ambiguous. Looked up from germline, CDR1 is DFQATT and CDR2 is SNEGSKA (reference sequence). This CDR3 is built from 14 residues. Trimming removed 5 bases at V and 6 bases at J, with 14 bases between. The CDR3 is CSAGQASGNSPLHF. The CDR3 DNA sequence: TGCAGTGCTGGCCAGGCGTCGGGTAATTCACCCCTCCACTTT.

This clonotype was counted at least ten times. The rearrangement links TRBV7-9 to TRBJ1-1; tentatively, D is TRBD1 (6 bases). CDR3 length: 14 amino acids. The V gene's germline CDR1 is SEHNR and CDR2 FQNEAQ (reference sequence). The V gene lost 5 bases and the J gene lost 1 base, with 11 bases spanning the gap. DNA for the CDR3: TGTGCCAGCAGCCTTGACAGGACGAACACTGAAGCTTTCTTT. It yields the protein CASSLDRTNTEAFF.

This clonotype was seen a few times. The J gene is TRBJ2-2, the V gene TRBV20-1, with D perhaps TRBD1 (5 bases). The CDR3 extends over 15 amino acids. Between the trimmed V and J ends, which lost 3 bases and 0 bases, there was a span of 11 bases. CDR1 is DFQATT and CDR2 is SNEGSKA in the germline V gene (reference sequence). Here the CDR3 DNA reads TGCAGTGCTAGGGGGCATATGTCGAACACCGGGGAGCTGTTTTTT. Residues: CSARGHMSNTGELFF.

The table lists this clonotype with many counts. V is TRBV4-3 and J is TRBJ2-1; TRBD2 matches 10 bases. Trimming cost V 4 bases and J 7 bases; bases outside gene matches: 7. Germline V lookup: CDR1 LGHNA, CDR2 YSLEER. The CDR3 is 15 residues long. The CDR3 loop is CASSPQAGGGNEQFF. CDR3 DNA: TGCGCCAGCAGCCCACAAGCGGGGGGGGGAAATGAGCAGTTCTTC.

The table lists this clonotype with many counts. The genes are TRBV12-3 or TRBV12-4 and TRBJ2-5; TRBD1 matches at 7 bases. V lost 0 bases to trimming and J lost 1 base; unmatched junction nucleotides: 5. The CDR3 totals 16 residues. This CDR3 is CASSLATGSSQETQYF. CDR3 DNA: TGTGCCAGCAGTTTAGCGACAGGGTCCTCCCAAGAGACCCAGTACTTC.

This clonotype was seen repeatedly, ten times or more. The rearrangement joins TRBV4-3 to TRBJ1-4, with D perhaps TRBD1 (5 bases). The CDR3 totals 16 residues. Trimming stripped 0 bases from V and 0 bases from J, with 8 bases between. The germline V gene has CDR1 LGHNA and CDR2 YSLEER. The CDR3 DNA reads as TGCGCCAGCAGCCAAGATGGGGCCGCAACTAATGAAAAACTGTTTTTT. Protein product: CASSQDGAATNEKLFF.

This clonotype was counted at least ten times. V and J are TRBV7-9 and TRBJ2-7; the D gene is possibly TRBD1 (6 bases). V dropped 3 bases and J dropped 7 bases, with 16 bases sitting between them. This CDR3 has 14 amino acids. CDR1 and CDR2 (germline): SEHNR, FQNEAQ (reference sequence). The CDR3: CASSFLRGQGEQYF. In DNA form, the CDR3 reads TGTGCCAGCAGCTTCTTAAGGGGTCAGGGGGAGCAGTACTTC.

The V and J genes are TRBV7-9 and TRBJ1-4; 9 bases align to TRBD1. Germline V gene lookup returns CDR1 SEHNR and CDR2 FQNEAQ (reference sequence). With 3 bases clipped from V and 5 bases from J, the junction kept 4 bases outside the gene matches. The CDR3 sequence is 15 residues long. CDR3 nucleotide sequence: TGTGCCAGCAGCTTTCAAGGGACAGGGAATGAAAAACTGTTTTTT. Translating gives CASSFQGTGNEKLFF.

This clonotype was counted at least ten times. The chain employs TRBV11-2 and TRBJ2-7, with D hard to call. The CDR3 totals 13 residues. From germline, CDR1 is SGHAT and CDR2 FQNNGV. V was shortened by 5 bases and J by 6 bases, with 14 bases between the two germline ends. This CDR3 reads CASSLRDWAEQYF. The CDR3 bases are TGTGCCAGCAGCCTCCGAGACTGGGCCGAGCAGTACTTC.

This clonotype was seen repeatedly, ten times or more. The rearrangement uses TRBV12-3 or TRBV12-4 and TRBJ2-2, with 8 bases lining up with TRBD1. The CDR3 is 13 residues long. V lost 8 bases and J lost 6; bases outside the gene matches: 5. CDR3 residues: CASGQGDSGELFF. The CDR3 DNA is TGTGCCAGCGGACAGGGTGATTCCGGGGAGCTGTTTTTT.

This clonotype was observed a handful of times. The rearrangement links TRBV5-1 to TRBJ2-1, with unresolved D. There are 14 residues in the CDR3. V was trimmed by 0 bases and J by 6 bases, leaving 10 bases between them. Germline assignment: CDR1 SGHRS and CDR2 YFSETQ. CDR3 region: CASSLVDGFNEQFF. DNA for the CDR3: TGCGCCAGCAGCTTGGTCGACGGCTTCAATGAGCAGTTCTTC.

This clonotype occurred many times. V usage is TRBV7-3 and J usage is TRBJ2-1; D gene uncertain. The CDR3 is made up of 13 amino acids. CDR1 is SGHTA, CDR2 FQGTGA, per germline. Trimming shortened V by 1 base and J by 6 bases, and 7 bases separated the two germline ends. CDR3 protein: CASSLMLGNEQFF. For the CDR3, the DNA is TGTGCCAGCAGCTTAATGTTAGGCAATGAGCAGTTCTTC.

The sample holds many counts of this clonotype. The chain uses TRBV12-3 or TRBV12-4 and TRBJ1-6, with D possibly TRBD1 on 6 matching bases. The CDR3 is 12 residues long. The V and J ends lost 5 bases and 10 bases respectively, with 9 bases between them. The chain's CDR3 is CASSPRGSPLHF. The CDR3 region has the DNA TGTGCCAGCAGTCCCAGGGGATCACCCCTCCACTTT.

This clonotype was found many times. The CDR3 loop is CASSLRSRTQETQYF. The DNA of the CDR3 is TGTGCCAGCAGCTTAAGGAGCAGGACCCAAGAGACCCAGTACTTC. The chain has TRBV7-2 and TRBJ2-5; no clear D gene. Germline assignment: CDR1 SGHTA and CDR2 FQGNSA. The CDR3 covers 15 residues. Trimming left V 2 bases short and J 1 base short, with 11 bases between.

This clonotype was recorded at least ten times. This sequence joins TRBV27 and TRBJ2-1, with TRBD1 matching over 7 bases. This CDR3 comprises 18 residues. V gave up 2 bases and J gave up 3 bases; unmatched junction bases: 13. The germline gives CDR1 MNHEY, CDR2 SMNVEV (reference sequence). The CDR3 bases are TGTGCCAGCAGTTTAGCCCCTCGAGGACAGGACCTCTACAATGAGCAGTTCTTC. Amino acid sequence: CASSLAPRGQDLYNEQFF.

This clonotype was detected ten times or more. The rearrangement joins TRBV7-8 to TRBJ1-5; D remains ambiguous. Germline values: CDR1 SGHVS, CDR2 FQNEAQ. V lost 0 bases to trimming and J lost 3 bases, with 12 bases between them. The CDR3 totals 16 residues. Written as DNA, the CDR3 is TGTGCCAGCAGCTTAGCCTCATCCAAAACCAATCAGCCCCAGCATTTT. The encoded protein is CASSLASSKTNQPQHF.

The sample holds many counts of this clonotype. The genes are TRBV5-1 and TRBJ2-1; no clear D. Germline V gives CDR1 SGHRS, CDR2 YFSETQ. CDR3 size: 12 residues. Trimming stripped 5 bases from V and 9 bases from J, with 12 bases between. CDR3 amino acids: CASSTTLAEQFF. The CDR3 region has the DNA TGCGCCAGCAGTACGACTCTCGCTGAGCAGTTCTTC.

This clonotype has ten or more counts. CDR3 sequence: CASSQDISTDTQYF. CDR3 in DNA: TGTGCCAGCAGCCAAGACATTAGCACAGATACGCAGTATTTT. The rearrangement uses TRBV3-1 and TRBJ2-3; D is unclear. The CDR3 is 14 residues long. In germline, CDR1 is LGHDT, CDR2 YNNKEL (reference sequence). V lost 0 bases, J lost 0 bases, and 4 bases lay in between.

This clonotype occurred a few times. This chain uses TRBV10-3 with TRBJ2-2, with D possibly TRBD2 on 5 matching bases. V dropped 5 bases and J dropped 2 bases, with 15 bases sitting between them. Germline CDR1 and CDR2: ENHRY and SYGVKD. The CDR3 covers 16 residues. The CDR3 bases are TGTGCCATCAGTCTAGCCAAGGATCTTAACACCGGGGAGCTGTTTTTT. It translates to CAISLAKDLNTGELFF.

This clonotype occurred many times. The chain employs TRBV3-1 and TRBJ2-7, with D possibly being TRBD1 (5 bases). Per germline, CDR1 LGHDT and CDR2 YNNKEL (reference sequence). This CDR3 comprises 15 residues. Trimming shortened V by 4 bases and J by 0 bases, and 13 bases separated the two germline ends. The DNA for the CDR3 is TGTGCCAGCAGCCGGGGCGTCTGGGGCTCCTACGAGCAGTACTTC. Translating gives CASSRGVWGSYEQYF.

This clonotype has more than one count but fewer than ten. The chain combines TRBV3-1 with TRBJ2-1; possible D gene TRBD2, 6 bases. Trimming took off 0 bases at V and 3 bases at J, with 15 bases between the two ends. The CDR3 is made up of 17 amino acids. Germline V gives CDR1 LGHDT, CDR2 YNNKEL (reference sequence). The CDR3 reads CASSQDSGDWIYNEQFF. As DNA, the CDR3 is TGTGCCAGCAGCCAAGATTCGGGGGACTGGATCTACAATGAGCAGTTCTTC.

V and J are TRBV6-2 or TRBV6-3 and TRBJ2-1; 12 bases match TRBD2. The CDR3 sequence is 16 residues long. V shed 5 bases and J 8 bases; nucleotides not matched to a gene: 10. From germline, CDR1 is MNHEY and CDR2 SVGEGT. CDR3 protein: CASSGGLAGLGHEQFF. The CDR3 DNA is TGTGCCAGCAGTGGGGGACTAGCGGGCCTGGGTCATGAGCAGTTCTTC.

The rearrangement uses TRBV6-1 and TRBJ2-2, with 7 bases lining up with TRBD1. CDR3 length: 17 residues. Germline CDR1 MNHNS, CDR2 SASEGT. V shed 2 bases, J shed 5 bases, and the junction held 11 bases outside the gene matches. This chain's CDR3 is CASSEFPGQLGTGELFF. The CDR3 DNA is TGTGCCAGCAGTGAATTTCCGGGACAGCTAGGGACCGGGGAGCTGTTTTTT.